The TCR beta chain described here comes from a study of cytomegalovirus exposure and HLA in healthy donors. Broader study findings: In vitro work confirmed that a few CMV-associated chains recognize CMV antigens. Only CMV serostatus was available as immune exposure information. One cluster of highly shared sequence variants probably arose as a sequencing artifact. Certain indistinguishable V segments, among them TRBV6-2 and TRBV6-3, were excluded.

The CDR3 length is 12 residues. The trim removed 8 bases at V and 7 bases at J, leaving 7 bases unmatched. Germline V gene sequence: CDR1 MDHEN, CDR2 SYDVKM. Primers for the PCR totalled 60 Vbeta and 13 Jbeta. Data came from immunoSEQ multiplex PCR; TCRdb stores just in-frame clones and leaves some out. The sample consists of some 130,000 clones, about 71% of them appearing once. About this clone: No antigen is known for it.

Sequenced input: PBMCs. The V call is TRBV28, the J call TRBJ1-2; 7 bases map to TRBD1. The origin of this receptor is a woman aged 55-70 years in good health and CMV-seropositive. The CDR3 here is CASRGGGSGYTF. DNA of the CDR3: TGTGCCAGCCGCGGAGGGGGCTCTGGCTACACCTTC.